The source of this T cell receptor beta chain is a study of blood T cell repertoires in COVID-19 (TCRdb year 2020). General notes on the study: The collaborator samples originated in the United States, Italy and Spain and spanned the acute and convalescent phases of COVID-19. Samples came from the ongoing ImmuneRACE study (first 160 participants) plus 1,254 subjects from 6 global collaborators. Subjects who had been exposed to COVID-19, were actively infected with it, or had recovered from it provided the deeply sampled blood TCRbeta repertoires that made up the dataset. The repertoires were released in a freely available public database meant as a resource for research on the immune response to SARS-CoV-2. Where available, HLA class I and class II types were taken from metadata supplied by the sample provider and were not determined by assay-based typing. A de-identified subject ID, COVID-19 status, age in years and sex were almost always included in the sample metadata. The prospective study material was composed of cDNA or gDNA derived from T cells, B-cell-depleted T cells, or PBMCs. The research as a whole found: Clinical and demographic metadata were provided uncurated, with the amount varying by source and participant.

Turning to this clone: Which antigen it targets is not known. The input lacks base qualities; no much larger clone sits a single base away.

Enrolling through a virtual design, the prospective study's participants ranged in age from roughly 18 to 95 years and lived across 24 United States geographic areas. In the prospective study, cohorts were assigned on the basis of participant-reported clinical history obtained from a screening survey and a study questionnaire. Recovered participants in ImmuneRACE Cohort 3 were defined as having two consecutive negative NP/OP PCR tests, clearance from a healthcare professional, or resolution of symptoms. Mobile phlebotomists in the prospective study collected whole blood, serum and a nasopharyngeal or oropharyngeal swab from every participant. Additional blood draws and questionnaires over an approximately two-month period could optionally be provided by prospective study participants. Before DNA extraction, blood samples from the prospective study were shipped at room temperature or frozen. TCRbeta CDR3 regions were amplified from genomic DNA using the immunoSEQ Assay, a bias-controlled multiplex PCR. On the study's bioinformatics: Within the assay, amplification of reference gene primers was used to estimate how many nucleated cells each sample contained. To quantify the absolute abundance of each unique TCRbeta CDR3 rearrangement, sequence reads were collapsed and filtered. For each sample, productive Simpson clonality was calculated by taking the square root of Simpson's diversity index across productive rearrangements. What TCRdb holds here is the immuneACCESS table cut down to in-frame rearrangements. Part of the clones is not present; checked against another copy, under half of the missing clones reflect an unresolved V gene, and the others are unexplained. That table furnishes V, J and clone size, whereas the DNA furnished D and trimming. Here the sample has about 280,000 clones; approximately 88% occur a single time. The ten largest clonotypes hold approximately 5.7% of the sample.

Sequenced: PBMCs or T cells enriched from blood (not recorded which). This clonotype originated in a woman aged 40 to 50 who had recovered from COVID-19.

The sequenced DNA is TGCGCCAGCAGCTTGGAATACAGGGGTGGGTATGGCTACACCTTC. Translated, it gives CASSLEYRGGYGYTF. The V and J segments used are TRBV5-1 and TRBJ1-2; 7 bases in the middle match TRBD1. V and J are trimmed by 0 bases and 5 bases, and the gene matches miss 7 bases of the junction. Measured from the cysteine to the phenylalanine, the CDR3 is 15 residues long. The CDR3 DNA has 45 bases and is translated from base 1. The germline V gene provides CDR1 SGHRS and CDR2 YFSETQ.